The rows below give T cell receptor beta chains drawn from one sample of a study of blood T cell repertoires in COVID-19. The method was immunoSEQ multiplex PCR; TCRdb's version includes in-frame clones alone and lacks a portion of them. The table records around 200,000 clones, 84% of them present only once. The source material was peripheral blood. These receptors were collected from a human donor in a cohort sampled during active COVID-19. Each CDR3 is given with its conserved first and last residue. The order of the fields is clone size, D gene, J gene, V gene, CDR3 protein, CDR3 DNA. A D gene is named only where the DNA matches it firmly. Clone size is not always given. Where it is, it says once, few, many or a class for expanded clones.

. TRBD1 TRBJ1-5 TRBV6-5 CASSSQGDKQPQHF TGTGCCAGCAGTTCACAGGGGGATAAGCAGCCCCAGCATTTT
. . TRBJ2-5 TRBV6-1 CASSDQETQYF TGTGCCAGCAGTGACCAGGAGACCCAGTACTTC
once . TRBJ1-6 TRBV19 CASSNRVNSPLHF TGTGCCAGTAGTAACAGGGTGAATTCACCCCTCCACTTT
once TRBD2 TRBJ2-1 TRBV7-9 CASSKTSGGTNEQFF TGTGCCAGCAGCAAGACTAGCGGGGGGACCAATGAGCAGTTCTTC
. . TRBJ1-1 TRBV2 CASSEARWGHTEAFF TGTGCCAGCAGTGAAGCTCGGTGGGGACATACTGAAGCTTTCTTT
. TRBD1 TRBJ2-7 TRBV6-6 CASIPGQGGSYEQYF TGTGCCAGCATCCCCGGACAGGGCGGCTCCTACGAGCAGTACTTC
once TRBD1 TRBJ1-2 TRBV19 CASSMRQGHYGYTF TGTGCCAGTAGTATGAGACAGGGACACTATGGCTACACCTTC
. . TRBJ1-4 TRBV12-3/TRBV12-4 CASSSPRQLLFF TGTGCCAGCAGTAGTCCCCGCCAACTGCTGTTTTTT
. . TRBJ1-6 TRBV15 CATSRGNNSPLHF TGTGCCACCAGTCGGGGAAACAATTCACCCCTCCACTTT
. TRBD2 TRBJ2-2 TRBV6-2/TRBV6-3 CASSTRTSLNTGELFF TGTGCCAGCAGTACGCGGACTAGCCTGAACACCGGGGAGCTGTTTTTT
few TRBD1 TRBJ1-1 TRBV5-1 CASSLDRERDEAFF TGCGCCAGCAGTCTGGACAGGGAGAGGGATGAAGCTTTCTTT
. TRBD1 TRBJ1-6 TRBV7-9 CASSLGGTGDNSPLHF TGTGCCAGCAGCTTAGGTGGGACAGGGGATAATTCACCCCTCCACTTT
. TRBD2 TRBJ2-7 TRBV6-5 CASRRTSGGVYEQYF TGTGCCAGCAGGCGGACTAGCGGGGGGGTCTACGAGCAGTACTTC
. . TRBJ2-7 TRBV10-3 CAIRTQGWGTYEQYF TGTGCCATCAGAACACAGGGATGGGGTACCTACGAGCAGTACTTC
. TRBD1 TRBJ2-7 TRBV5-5 CASSWGQANYEQYF TGTGCCAGCAGCTGGGGACAGGCTAACTACGAGCAGTACTTC
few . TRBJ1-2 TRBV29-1 CSVEDLRTLTNYGYTF TGCAGCGTTGAAGATCTCCGGACATTAACTAACTATGGCTACACCTTC
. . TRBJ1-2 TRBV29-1 CSVGGGGYGYTF TGCAGCGTGGGTGGGGGCGGCTATGGCTACACCTTC
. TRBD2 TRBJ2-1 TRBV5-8 CASCRSGGHYNEQFF TGTGCCAGCTGTAGGAGCGGGGGGCACTACAATGAGCAGTTCTTC
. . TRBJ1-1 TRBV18 CASSPPSGRVALF TGTGCCAGCTCACCGCCCTCGGGGAGGGTGGCTCTCTTT
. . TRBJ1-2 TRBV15 CATSGAGSSYGYTF TGTGCCACCAGCGGAGCAGGGTCGTCCTATGGCTACACCTTC
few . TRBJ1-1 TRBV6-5 CASSYFLNLNTEAFF TGTGCCAGCAGTTACTTCTTAAACTTGAACACTGAAGCTTTCTTT
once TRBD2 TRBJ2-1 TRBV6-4 CASGHLLAGAMAEQFF TGTGCCAGCGGCCATTTACTAGCGGGGGCCATGGCTGAGCAGTTCTTC
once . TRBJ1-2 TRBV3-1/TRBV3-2 CASSLQGGDNYGYTF TGTGCCAGCAGCCTCCAAGGAGGGGACAACTATGGCTACACCTTC
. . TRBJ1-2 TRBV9 CASSEQTGISYGYTF TGTGCCAGCAGCGAACAGACAGGAATCTCATATGGCTACACCTTC
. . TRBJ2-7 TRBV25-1 CASSGTAAGTQYF TGTGCCAGCAGTGGGACGGCCGCGGGTACACAGTACTTC
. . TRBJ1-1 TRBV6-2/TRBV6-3 CASSYSGGTEAFF TGTGCCAGCAGTTATTCCGGGGGAACTGAAGCTTTCTTT
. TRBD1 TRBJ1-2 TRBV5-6 CASRLDRGYGYTF TGTGCCAGCAGACTCGACAGGGGCTATGGCTACACCTTC
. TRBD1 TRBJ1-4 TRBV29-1 CSVRLTGGDEKLFF TGCAGCGTTCGCCTGACAGGGGGGGATGAAAAACTGTTTTTT
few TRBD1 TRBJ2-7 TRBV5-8 CASSHGTGSYEQYF TGTGCCAGCAGTCACGGGACAGGGAGCTACGAGCAGTACTTC
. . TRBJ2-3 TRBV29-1 CSVWPSTLATQYF TGCAGCGTTTGGCCTAGCACTCTCGCTACGCAGTATTTT
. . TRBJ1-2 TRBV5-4 CASSFGREYGYTF TGTGCCAGCAGTTTTGGACGGGAATACGGCTACACCTTC
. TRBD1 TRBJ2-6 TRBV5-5 CASSPGTGVSGANVLTF TGTGCCAGCAGCCCCGGGACAGGGGTTTCCGGGGCCAACGTCCTGACTTTC
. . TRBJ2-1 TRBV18 CASSPEQSSSYNEQFF TGTGCCAGCTCACCGGAACAGAGTAGCTCCTACAATGAGCAGTTCTTC
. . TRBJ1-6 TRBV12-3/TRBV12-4 CASSFQGVSPLHF TGTGCCAGCAGTTTTCAGGGCGTCTCACCCCTCCACTTT
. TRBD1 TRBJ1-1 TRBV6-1 CASSEGPGGYTEAFF TGTGCCAGCAGTGAAGGTCCAGGGGGGTATACTGAAGCTTTCTTT